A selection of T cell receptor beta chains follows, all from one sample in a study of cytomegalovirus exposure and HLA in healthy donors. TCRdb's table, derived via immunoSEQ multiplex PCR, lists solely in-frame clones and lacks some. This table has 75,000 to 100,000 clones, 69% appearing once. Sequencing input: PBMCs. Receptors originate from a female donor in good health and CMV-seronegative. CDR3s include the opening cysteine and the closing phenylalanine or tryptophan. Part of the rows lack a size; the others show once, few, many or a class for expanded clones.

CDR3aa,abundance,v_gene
CASSIGAGPEKLFF,few,TRBV19
CASSQVSGRADTQYF,-,TRBV4-1
CASSGLLYSNQPQHF,few,TRBV19
CASSPGLAGYEQYF,-,TRBV5-4
CAWTRGLSYEQYF,-,TRBV30
CASSTRTSGRGETQYF,-,TRBV5-1
CASSIAGGRDLNQPQHF,-,TRBV19
CASSLTMGQGSYEQYF,once,TRBV4-1
CASSVDLAGVDTQYF,-,TRBV9
CASSDSTSGRRDEQYF,-,TRBV25-1
CAWSSGAETQYF,-,TRBV30
CASSYGDNGVGEQFF,few,TRBV11-3
CAWSVMEGTEAFF,few,TRBV30
CASSIDRRGYGYTF,many,TRBV19
CAWDLNSGYNEQFF,-,TRBV30
CASSLAGADTDTQYF,-,TRBV7-6
CASSLRQPLNTEAFF,-,TRBV27
CASSLAKNTEAFF,few,TRBV5-1
CASSLDRGHGNTIYF,-,TRBV5-4
CASSVGSELEAFF,-,TRBV7-2
CASSDPRGGNYEQYF,-,TRBV5-6
CASRTGARIIEQYF,-,TRBV6-5
CASSESGGSSYEQYF,-,TRBV6-1
CASSSITTATGANTEAFF,once,TRBV27
CASSLSLRYPKETQYF,-,TRBV7-6
CSVPASGTFPYEQYF,-,TRBV29-1
CAISESGGSYNEQFF,-,TRBV10-3
CAWSVLRNTIYF,few,TRBV30
CASSDPGSTDTQYF,-,TRBV2
CASSFQGSGGNEQFF,-,TRBV7-9
CASSQGDRAYEQYF,-,TRBV4-3
CASSLDGYETQYF,-,TRBV11-2
CASSQEVGTRGANEQFF,-,TRBV4-1
CASSLLGQGETQYF,-,TRBV27
CASKEAVGDTQYF,-,TRBV7-9
CASRSGGSEKLFF,-,TRBV2
CGTKTGYGNSPLHF,-,TRBV6-5
CASSSQDYGYTF,-,TRBV7-9
CASSLGQGPQYF,-,TRBV7-7
CASSEAGARGANVLTF,few,TRBV6-1
CAWSRGSHTEAFF,-,TRBV30
CASSIGWAGLNLNTEAFF,few,TRBV19
CASSPPSDNEQFF,-,TRBV9
CASSYSRGGNSPLHF,-,TRBV6-5
CASSLEREVDEQYF,-,TRBV28
CASSPTGPPETQYF,-,TRBV18
CAWSVGREAYEQYF,-,TRBV30